This T cell receptor beta chain was sequenced for a study of T-cell reconstitution after alpha-beta-depleted transplantation in children. Study outcomes and limitations: At one year after transplant, newly produced T cells mostly accounted for T-cell counts and diversity. Reportedly, alpha-beta T cells present about two months post-transplant originated from several hundred expanded clones of graft origin. Surviving recipient T cells and thymic progenitors accounted for the high day-60 TCRbeta diversity observed in some patients.

Looked up from germline, CDR1 is MNHNS and CDR2 is SASEGT. V lost 6 bases, J lost 0 bases, and 14 bases lay in between. The CDR3 runs to 15 residues. Unique molecular identifiers were incorporated into the prepared TCRbeta library. TCRdb independently ran MiXCR on the PCR reads; one entry per CDR3 protein. The data hold under 750,000 distinct CDR3 sequences, with around 23% observed a single time. A note on this clonotype: As yet, its antigen is unknown.

The receptor was derived from a boy younger than two who had a stem cell transplant for acute myeloid leukemia, so the T cells may come from the graft donor. V usage is TRBV6-1 and J usage is TRBJ1-1, with D possibly matching TRBD1 (6 bases). The specimen was PBMCs, mostly from graft donor cells, collected 360 days after TCRalphabeta/CD19-depleted stem cell transplant. The CDR3 loop reads CASSKRTVLNTEAFF. Written as DNA, the CDR3 is TGTGCCAGCAGCAAGCGGACAGTCTTGAACACTGAAGCTTTCTTT.